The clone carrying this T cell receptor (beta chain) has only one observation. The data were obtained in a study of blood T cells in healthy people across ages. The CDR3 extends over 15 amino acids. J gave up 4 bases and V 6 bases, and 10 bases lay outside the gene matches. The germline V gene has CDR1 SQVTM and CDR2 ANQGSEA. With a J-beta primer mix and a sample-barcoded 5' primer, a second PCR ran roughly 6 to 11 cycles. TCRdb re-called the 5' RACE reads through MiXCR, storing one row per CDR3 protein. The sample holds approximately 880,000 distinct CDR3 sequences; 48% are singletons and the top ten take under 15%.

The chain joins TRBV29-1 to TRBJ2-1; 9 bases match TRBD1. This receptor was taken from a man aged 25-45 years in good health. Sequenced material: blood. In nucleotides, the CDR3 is TGCAGCGTCGCGCGGGGGACAGGGCCATACAATGAGCAGTTCTTC. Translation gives CSVARGTGPYNEQFF.